These T cell receptor beta chains were read from a single sample in a study of cytomegalovirus exposure and HLA in healthy donors. Sequencing was performed with immunoSEQ multiplex PCR; in TCRdb, only in-frame clones are kept and a portion is missing. This sample has 180,000 or so clones, with about four fifths found just once. Sequencing was performed on PBMCs. These TCRs come from a male donor in good health and CMV-seronegative. Each CDR3 is given with its conserved first and last residue. The D gene is left open where the match is weak. Part of the rows lack a size; the others show once, few, many or a class for expanded clones.

d_call,cdr3_length,clone_size,j_call,v_call,cdr3_nt,cdr3_aa
TRBD2,14,.,TRBJ2-1,TRBV9,TGTGCCAGCAGCGTAAATAGCGGGAGGGATGAGCAGTTCTTC,CASSVNSGRDEQFF
.,15,.,TRBJ1-5,TRBV19,TGTGCCAGTAGTATAGGGGCCAGGCGCAATCAGCCCCAGCATTTT,CASSIGARRNQPQHF
TRBD2,16,.,TRBJ2-3,TRBV5-4,TGTGCCAGCAGCTTGAGGTCGCTAGCGGGGGCAGATACGCAGTATTTT,CASSLRSLAGADTQYF
.,15,.,TRBJ1-2,TRBV5-1,TGCGCCAGCAGCTTGGGAGCGGAACTGAACTATGGCTACACCTTC,CASSLGAELNYGYTF
TRBD2,13,.,TRBJ2-3,TRBV10-3,TGTGCCATCAGTGAAGCGGGGGCAGATACGCAGTATTTT,CAISEAGADTQYF
.,12,.,TRBJ1-1,TRBV5-1,TGCGCCAGCAGCTTGGACAGGCGAGAAGCTTTCTTT,CASSLDRREAFF
.,13,.,TRBJ1-6,TRBV29-1,TGCAGCGTCCGGGAGGGGGGTAATTCACCCCTCCACTTT,CSVREGGNSPLHF
TRBD1,17,.,TRBJ1-4,TRBV7-2,TGTGCCAGCAGCCTCCGACAGGGGGTGACGACTAATGAAAAACTGTTTTTT,CASSLRQGVTTNEKLFF
.,15,.,TRBJ1-3,TRBV11-3,TGTGCCAGCAGCTTGGGGGGGGCGCATGGAAACACCATATATTTT,CASSLGGAHGNTIYF
.,15,few,TRBJ2-1,TRBV27,TGTGCCAGCAGCGAGACTAGTCTGTCCTACAATGAGCAGTTCTTC,CASSETSLSYNEQFF
.,13,.,TRBJ1-2,TRBV28,TGTGCCAGCAGTTTAAGGGGATACTATGGCTACACCTTC,CASSLRGYYGYTF
TRBD1,15,.,TRBJ1-1,TRBV4-3,TGCGCCAGCAGCCAAGGACAGGGTTTGAACACTGAAGCTTTCTTT,CASSQGQGLNTEAFF
.,14,.,TRBJ2-1,TRBV9,TGTGCCAGCAGCCCCGGTTTCACCTACAATGAGCAGTTCTTC,CASSPGFTYNEQFF
.,13,few,TRBJ1-1,TRBV9,TGTGCCAGCAGCGCCCGACAGAACACTGAAGCTTTCTTT,CASSARQNTEAFF
.,14,.,TRBJ2-1,TRBV6-5,TGTGCCAGCAGTTACTCAGCATACTACAATGAGCAGTTCTTC,CASSYSAYYNEQFF
TRBD1,15,once,TRBJ2-1,TRBV11-3,TGTGCCAGCGGCGGCCGGGACAGGGAGAACAATGAGCAGTTCTTC,CASGGRDRENNEQFF
.,15,.,TRBJ1-1,TRBV9,TGTGCCAGCAGCATGTGGGGGGGGCAGAACACTGAAGCTTTCTTT,CASSMWGGQNTEAFF
TRBD1,15,few,TRBJ2-7,TRBV7-9,TGTGCCAGCAGCTTATCCCGACAGGGTGTGGACGAGCAGTACTTC,CASSLSRQGVDEQYF
TRBD2,15,.,TRBJ2-3,TRBV7-7,TGTGCCAGCAGCTTAGGCGGGGGGGGCACAGATACGCAGTATTTT,CASSLGGGGTDTQYF
TRBD2,17,once,TRBJ2-1,TRBV5-1,TGCGCCAGCAGCCTCGGAGCGGCGGGGGAGAGCTACAATGAGCAGTTCTTC,CASSLGAAGESYNEQFF
.,13,.,TRBJ1-6,TRBV9,TGTGCCAGCAGCGTAGTCGGAGCTTCACCCCTCCACTTT,CASSVVGASPLHF
.,16,.,TRBJ2-1,TRBV2,TGTGCCAGCAGTGAAATATCCTACGGAGCCAACAATGAGCAGTTCTTC,CASSEISYGANNEQFF
.,12,once,TRBJ1-5,TRBV28,TGTGCCAGCAGTTCGACTAGCGAGCCCCAGCATTTT,CASSSTSEPQHF
TRBD1,14,.,TRBJ2-7,TRBV7-9,TGTGCCACGAGTTTAAGGGGGCCTATCTACGAGCAGTACTTC,CATSLRGPIYEQYF
.,14,.,TRBJ2-7,TRBV9,TGTGCCAGCAGCGTAGAACAGGGCTCCTACGAGCAGTACTTC,CASSVEQGSYEQYF
.,15,.,TRBJ2-7,TRBV19,TGTGCCAGTAGTATAGTAGGCGGAACCACCTACGAGCAGTACTTC,CASSIVGGTTYEQYF
.,16,.,TRBJ1-1,TRBV19,TGTGCCAGTAGTATAATATTGGCAAGAACGAACACTGAAGCTTTCTTT,CASSIILARTNTEAFF
.,13,.,TRBJ2-1,TRBV4-2,TGTGCCAGCAGCCAAGAAGGAGGGCTTGAGCAGTTCTTC,CASSQEGGLEQFF
TRBD2,16,.,TRBJ2-1,TRBV7-6,TGTGCCAGCAGCCAGCATAGCGGGGGGCCAATGAATGAGCAGTTCTTC,CASSQHSGGPMNEQFF
.,12,.,TRBJ2-3,TRBV6-5,TGTGCCAGCAGAACTAGCACAGATACGCAGTATTTT,CASRTSTDTQYF
.,14,.,TRBJ1-1,TRBV7-9,TGTGCCAGCAGTGCAGGGGTCATGAACACTGAAGCTTTCTTT,CASSAGVMNTEAFF
.,13,.,TRBJ1-5,TRBV30,TGTGCCTGGAGCCGAAGCCGGGATCAGCCCCAGCATTTT,CAWSRSRDQPQHF
.,15,once,TRBJ1-4,TRBV6-5,TGTGCCAGCAGTTACGGTTCGGCTCGGGGGAGACGACTGTTTTTT,CASSYGSARGRRLFF
TRBD2,18,.,TRBJ2-1,TRBV5-1,TGCGCCAGCAGCTCGAGACTAGCGGGAGGAACACTATACAATGAGCAGTTCTTC,CASSSRLAGGTLYNEQFF
TRBD1,15,.,TRBJ2-1,TRBV6-6,TGTGCCAGCAGTTACGAGGACAGGGCCTACAATGAGCAGTTCTTC,CASSYEDRAYNEQFF